Shown below are 8 T cell receptor beta chains from a single sample sequenced in a study of STAT5B mutations in CD4+ large granular lymphocyte leukemia (dated 2022 in TCRdb). Receptor libraries were prepared by the immunoSEQ multiplex PCR assay. Imported from immuneACCESS, the table was reduced by TCRdb to in-frame sequences with V and J called. These copies leave out some clones; in studies compared against another copy, an unresolved V gene accounts for under half, and the cause of the remainder is not known. The sample table lists about 35,000 clones, around three quarters of them with a count of one. The top ten hold 2% to 3% of the sample. What was sequenced was CD4+ T cells from blood buffy coats. Source of these receptors: a human donor in good health.

The rearrangement links TRBV6-5 to TRBJ1-2; 7 nucleotides line up with TRBD1. Germline trimming cut 5 bases from V and 8 bases from J; bases unmatched to any gene: 8. The CDR3 covers 13 residues. Germline V lookup: CDR1 MNHEY, CDR2 SVGAGI. The CDR3 region has the DNA TGTGCCAGCAGTGGCGGGACAGTAGCCGGCTACACCTTC. It translates to CASSGGTVAGYTF.

This sequence joins TRBV5-1 and TRBJ2-6; 8 nucleotides line up with TRBD1. In germline, CDR1 is SGHRS, CDR2 YFSETQ. The CDR3 length is 17 residues. The V gene end was trimmed by 4 bases and the J gene end by 4 bases; junction bases not matched to a gene: 10. The CDR3 reads CASSHRTGPGGANVLTF. DNA of the CDR3: TGCGCCAGCAGCCATCGGACAGGGCCAGGCGGGGCCAACGTCCTGACTTTC.

This clone has just one count. The gene calls are TRBV6-1 and TRBJ2-1; 7 bases align to TRBD2. Germline V gene data show CDR1 as MNHNS and CDR2 as SASEGT. CDR3 length equals 15 residues. Unmatched junction bases numbered 13, after V lost 6 bases and J lost 8 bases. The CDR3, as DNA: TGTGCCAGCAGGAGCGGGGACGCACGGTCCCATGAGCAGTTCTTC. It codes for CASRSGDARSHEQFF.

A single count supports this clone. This chain links TRBV27 with TRBJ2-3; 10 nucleotides match TRBD2. CDR3 length: 15 amino acids. The germline V gene has CDR1 MNHEY and CDR2 SMNVEV (reference sequence). Germline trimming cut 2 bases from V and 4 bases from J; bases unmatched to any gene: 3. CDR3 nucleotides: TGTGCCAGCAGTTTACAGAGCGGGAGGGCAGATACGCAGTATTTT. It encodes CASSLQSGRADTQYF.

The V and J genes are TRBV19 and TRBJ2-1; the match to TRBD1 covers 7 bases. The CDR3 has 14 amino acids. Losses at the gene ends were 4 bases for V and 9 bases for J; bases not matched to a gene: 9. Germline CDR1 is LNHDA and CDR2 is SQIVND (reference sequence). The CDR3 protein is CASSSQGVGGEQFF. The DNA for the CDR3 is TGTGCCAGTAGTAGCCAGGGGGTAGGGGGTGAGCAGTTCTTC.

This clone was seen more than once but under ten times. The J gene is TRBJ2-6, the V gene TRBV25-1; D is ambiguous. The CDR3 loop spans 15 amino acids. The V end was cut by 1 base, the J end by 8 bases, with 12 bases between. Germline V gives CDR1 MGHDK, CDR2 SYGVNS. The CDR3 spells CASSESVDTPNVLTF. CDR3 DNA sequence: TGTGCCAGCAGTGAATCAGTGGATACCCCCAACGTCCTGACTTTC.

CDR3: CASSTDRGTSSYEQYF. The DNA for the CDR3 is TGTGCCAGCTCAACCGACAGGGGGACCAGCTCCTACGAGCAGTACTTC. The genes are TRBV18 and TRBJ2-7; 9 nucleotides align to TRBD1. In germline, CDR1 is KGHSH, CDR2 LQKENI. V dropped 5 bases and J dropped 0; count of bases not matched to a gene: 8. The CDR3 is 16 residues long.

This clone occurred a few times. V is TRBV19 and J is TRBJ1-5; possibly TRBD1 for D (5 bases). Germline lookup yields CDR1 LNHDA and CDR2 SQIVND (reference sequence). The CDR3 extends over 14 amino acids. Between the trimmed V and J ends, which lost 6 bases and 3 bases, there was a span of 12 bases. CDR3 DNA: TGTGCCAGTAGACAAGACAGCTACAATCAGCCCCAGCATTTT. Its translation: CASRQDSYNQPQHF.